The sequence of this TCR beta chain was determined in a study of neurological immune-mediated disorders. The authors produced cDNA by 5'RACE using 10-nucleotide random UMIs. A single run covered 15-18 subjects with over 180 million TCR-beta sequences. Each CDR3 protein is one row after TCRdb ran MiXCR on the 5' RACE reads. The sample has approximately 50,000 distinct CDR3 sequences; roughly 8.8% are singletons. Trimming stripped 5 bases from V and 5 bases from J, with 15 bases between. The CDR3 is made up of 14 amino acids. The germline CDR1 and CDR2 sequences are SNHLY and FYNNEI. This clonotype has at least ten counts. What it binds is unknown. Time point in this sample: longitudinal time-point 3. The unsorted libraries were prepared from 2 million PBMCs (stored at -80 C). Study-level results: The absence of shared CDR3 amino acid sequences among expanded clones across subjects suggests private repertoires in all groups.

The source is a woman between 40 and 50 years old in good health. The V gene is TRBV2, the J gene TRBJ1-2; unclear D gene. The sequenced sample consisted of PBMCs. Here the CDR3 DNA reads TGTGCCAGCAGTCGCGACGGTTTTGGGTATGGCTACACCTTC. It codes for CASSRDGFGYGYTF.